The clone carrying this T cell receptor (beta chain) has more than one count but fewer than ten. Sequencing targeted expressed TCRB transcripts, as all isolated RNA had been reverse transcribed. The data were produced by immunoSEQ multiplex PCR, yet TCRdb's version contains in-frame clones alone and is incomplete. The sample contains approximately 330,000 clones, more than 9.5% of which appear only once. The CDR3 sequence is 15 residues long. CDR1 and CDR2 from the germline V gene are SEHNR and FQNEAQ (reference sequence). V was clipped by 8 bases and J by 4 bases; unmatched bases: 5. The sample comes from a study of beta chain features in type 1 diabetes.

The sequenced sample consisted of naive CD4+ T cells from blood. The TCR originated in a woman aged 25 to 45 in good health. V and J are TRBV7-9 and TRBJ2-1; 13 bases are a match to TRBD2. The CDR3 nucleotides are TGTGCCAGCGCCGGGACTAGCGGGAAATACAATGAGCAGTTCTTC. It is translated as CASAGTSGKYNEQFF.